These 18 T cell receptor beta chains were sequenced from one sample in a study of tissue T cells after allogeneic stem cell transplantation. Clones were sequenced by immunoSEQ multiplex PCR, and TCRdb holds only the in-frame ones, with some missing. The profile shows some 48,000 clones, 73% of them singletons. Sample: sorted cells pooled from one or two spleens. These receptors were taken from a pool of C57BL/6 mice in good health.

A remark on this clone: Germline and genes here are mouse. The sequenced fragment ends 1 residue before the CDR3 boundary, so the rest is inferred from the germline J gene. V usage is TRBV12-2 and J usage is TRBJ2-2; 9 nucleotides align to TRBD2. Germline CDR1 and CDR2: SGHLS and HYDKME. The CDR3 covers 16 residues. V was pared by 4 bases and J by 0 bases, with 5 bases of the junction left unmatched. CDR3 sequence reads: CASSRDWGPNTGQLYF. The part of the CDR3 DNA that was read is TGTGCCAGCTCCCGAGACTGGGGGCCAAACACCGGGCAGCTCTAC.

To note about this clone: Genes here carry mouse names. Coverage ceases 1 residue before the CDR3 finishes, and the germline J gene fills in the end. The V and J genes are TRBV1 and TRBJ1-5; possibly TRBD1 for D (5 bases). This CDR3 has 16 amino acids. Germline CDR1 NSQYPW, CDR2 LRSPGD (reference sequence). V lost 0 bases, J lost 1 base, and 10 bases lay in between. The part of the CDR3 DNA that was read is TGCACCTGCAGTGCAGATCGCGCAGGGAACAACCAGGCTCCGCTT. Encoded protein: CTCSADRAGNNQAPL. The CDR3 as a whole reads CTCSADRAGNNQAPLF.

A single count supports this clone. Any gene name here is a mouse gene name. The read is 1 residue too short to cover the CDR3 end, so that end is filled in from the germline J gene. The chain joins TRBV2 to TRBJ1-4, with TRBD1 matching 7 bases. CDR3 length: 15 amino acids. CDR1 and CDR2 from the germline V gene are LGHNA and YSYQKL. V lost 3 bases, J lost 3 bases, and 4 bases stayed unmatched. CDR3 protein: CASSQTGRANERLFF. CDR3 bases read: TGTGCCAGCAGCCAGACAGGGAGAGCCAACGAAAGATTATTT. Filled out from reference TRBV2 and TRBJ1-4, the complete variable domain reads DPKIIQKPKYLVAVTGSEKILICEQYLGHNAMYWYRQSAKKPLEFMFSYSYQKLMDNQTASSRFQPQSSKKNHLDLQITALKPDDSATYFCASSQTGRANERLFFGHGTKLSVL.

As concerns this clone: Mouse names are used for the genes. The CDR3 end falls 1 residue outside the read, so it is completed with the germline J gene. The chain combines TRBV30 with TRBJ2-5; D call uncertain. V was shortened by 3 bases and J by 2 bases, with 9 bases between the two germline ends. The CDR3 sequence is 13 residues long. Germline assignment: CDR1 SQVVS and CDR2 ANEGSEA. CDR3 bases read: TGTAGTTCTAGGCGGCAAATCCAAGACACCCAGTAC. Its protein is CSSRRQIQDTQY. The CDR3 as a whole reads CSSRRQIQDTQYF.

This clone turned up a few times. The gene names given are mouse names. CDR3 DNA (partial): TGTGCCTGGAGTCGACAGGCCAGTTCCGACTACACC. As protein: CAWSRQASSDYT. The full CDR3 protein is CAWSRQASSDYTF. The chain links TRBV31 to TRBJ1-2; TRBD1 might be the D (6 bases). The CDR3 is cut off 1 residue early in the read; its end comes from the germline J gene. Germline V gene sequence: CDR1 GKSSPN, CDR2 SITVG. V was trimmed by 1 base and J by 5 bases, leaving 11 bases between them. The CDR3 is 13 residues long.

Worth noting for this clone: Gene labels here are mouse ones. The read gets to within 1 residue of the CDR3 end, and the germline J gene fills in the rest. This chain connects TRBV5 to TRBJ2-5, with 14 bases lining up with TRBD2. Germline V lookup: CDR1 LGHNA, CDR2 YNLKQL (reference sequence). Losses at the gene ends were 1 base for V and 2 bases for J; bases not matched to a gene: 5. This CDR3 comprises 18 residues. The CDR3 DNA, read in part, is TGTGCCAGCAGCCAAGGGGACTGGGGGGGCGGAGGCCAAGACACCCAGTAC. Protein sequence: CASSQGDWGGGGQDTQY. From start to end, the CDR3 is CASSQGDWGGGGQDTQYF.

Note on this clone: Gene labels here are mouse ones. The read falls 1 residue short of the CDR3 end, and the missing part is taken from the germline J gene. The genes are TRBV3 and TRBJ2-4, with TRBD1 as a possible D gene (6 bases). V shed 4 bases and J shed 0 bases, with 8 bases lying between them. This CDR3 region has 14 residues. Germline loops: CDR1 SNHLY, CDR2 FYNGKV (reference sequence). This chain's CDR3 is CASSSGTSQNTLYF. CDR3 DNA, as far as it was read: TGTGCCAGCAGCTCCGGGACAAGTCAAAACACCTTGTAC.

Turning to this clone: The gene names given are mouse names. The read ends 1 residue before the CDR3 terminus; that terminus is restored from the germline J gene. V is TRBV5 and J is TRBJ2-4; perhaps TRBD2 as D (6 bases). V was pared by 0 bases and J by 3 bases, with 10 bases between. Germline lookup yields CDR1 LGHNA and CDR2 YNLKQL (reference sequence). The CDR3 runs 15 residues. The CDR3 sequence: CASSQDWGEQNTLYF. Incomplete CDR3 DNA: TGTGCCAGCAGCCAAGACTGGGGTGAACAAAACACCTTGTAC.

In regard to this clone: Gene names refer to mouse genes. The CDR3 end lies 1 residue beyond the end of the read and is filled in from the germline J gene. The chain recombines TRBV13-2 with TRBJ1-2; no definite D call. The germline V and J ends were trimmed by 1 base and 0 bases, with 4 bases remaining between them. Germline-derived CDR1 and CDR2 are NNHNN and SYGAGS (reference sequence). The CDR3 has 13 amino acids. The DNA read from the CDR3 is TGTGCCAGCGGTGATCATGCAAACTCCGACTACACC. Its translation is CASGDHANSDYT. In full, the CDR3 reads CASGDHANSDYTF.

This clone occurred a few times. The gene names given are mouse names. The covered CDR3 bases are TGTGCCAGCAGCTTCGACAGGCAACAGTAC. This encodes CASSFDRQQY. The entire CDR3 protein reads CASSFDRQQYF. The gene calls are TRBV3 and TRBJ2-7; D perhaps matches TRBD1 (6 bases). From the germline J gene comes the end of the CDR3, since the read stops 1 residue before it. V dropped 3 bases and J dropped 8 bases, with 8 bases sitting between them. The CDR3 is 11 residues long. CDR1 is SNHLY, CDR2 FYNGKV, per germline (reference sequence).

About this clone: Gene names and germline refer to mouse. The read finishes 1 residue shy of the CDR3 end, and the germline J gene is used to complete it. This chain connects TRBV3 to TRBJ2-5; D tentatively fits TRBD1 or TRBD2 (6 bases each). V lost 1 base to trimming and J lost 2 bases, with 7 bases between them. CDR3 length: 14 amino acids. Germline V gene data show CDR1 as SNHLY and CDR2 as FYNGKV (reference sequence). The part of the CDR3 DNA that was read is TGTGCCAGCAGCTTAGAGGGGGGCCAAGACACCCAGTAC. Translating gives CASSLEGGQDTQY. The complete CDR3 protein is CASSLEGGQDTQYF.

Turning to this clone: Gene names follow the mouse nomenclature. The CDR3 end falls 1 residue outside the read, so it is completed with the germline J gene. The genes are TRBV5 and TRBJ1-1, with D perhaps TRBD1 (6 bases). The CDR3 is 13 amino acids. Trimming took off 0 bases at V and 5 bases at J, with 7 bases between the two ends. Looked up from germline, CDR1 is LGHNA and CDR2 is YNLKQL (reference sequence). CDR3 bases read: TGTGCCAGCAGCCAAGATGACAGGACAGAAGTCTTC. This encodes CASSQDDRTEVF. The entire CDR3 sequence reads CASSQDDRTEVFF.

This clone has just a few counts. Germline and genes: mouse. Read data end 1 residue before the CDR3 end; the end is taken from the germline J gene. The V gene is TRBV14, the J gene TRBJ2-7; 10 bases are a match to TRBD1. The ends lost 4 bases at V and 4 bases at J; junction bases unmatched: 2. The germline V gene encodes CDR1 SGHDT and CDR2 FRDEAV. This CDR3 is built from 13 residues. CDR3 amino acids: CASSRDRGYEQYF. Partial CDR3 DNA: TGTGCCAGCAGTCGGGACAGGGGTTATGAACAGTAC.

Concerning this clone: The gene symbols are mouse symbols. The CDR3 goes on 1 residue after the read ends, and that part is filled in from the germline J gene. This chain uses TRBV13-2 with TRBJ2-1; 10 positions match TRBD2. Per germline, CDR1 NNHNN and CDR2 SYGAGS (reference sequence). V lost 0 bases to trimming and J lost 3 bases; unmatched junction nucleotides: 3. This CDR3 has 16 residues. CDR3 amino acids: CASGDAGGARYAEQFF. The CDR3 bases that were read are TGTGCCAGCGGTGATGCTGGGGGGGCGCGCTATGCTGAGCAGTTC.

As concerns this clone: Mouse gene names and germline throughout. The missing CDR3 end, 1 residue past where the read stops, is filled in from the germline J gene. The chain joins TRBV2 to TRBJ2-3; D gene uncertain. Trimming pared 0 bases from V and 0 bases from J, leaving 4 bases between. Germline CDR1 reads LGHNA; CDR2 reads YSYQKL. CDR3 size: 14 residues. The CDR3 sequence: CASSQEGSAETLYF. The sequenced part of the CDR3 DNA is TGTGCCAGCAGCCAAGAGGGGAGTGCAGAAACGCTGTAT.

Concerning this clone: The gene symbols are mouse symbols. The sequenced fragment ends 1 residue before the CDR3 boundary, so the rest is inferred from the germline J gene. The rearrangement uses TRBV13-2 and TRBJ1-4; TRBD1 matches at 8 bases. Trimming cost V 2 bases and J 7 bases; bases outside gene matches: 4. The CDR3 runs 14 residues. Germline V gives CDR1 NNHNN, CDR2 SYGAGS (reference sequence). CDR3 bases read: TGTGCCAGCGGTGACCTACAGGGGGGCGAAAGATTATTT. It codes for CASGDLQGGERLF. The CDR3, in full, reads CASGDLQGGERLFF.

On this clone: The gene names given are mouse names. The read halts 1 residue ahead of the CDR3 end, with the missing end drawn from the germline J gene. The chain links TRBV19 to TRBJ2-1, with TRBD2 identical over 9 bases. Germline V gene lookup returns CDR1 FNHDT and CDR2 SITEND (reference sequence). This CDR3 spans 14 amino acids. J lost 5 bases, V lost 1 base, and 1 base had no gene match. Partial CDR3 DNA: TGTGCCAGCAGTATATACTGGGGGGATGCTGAGCAGTTC. The encoded protein is CASSIYWGDAEQF. The whole CDR3 sequence is CASSIYWGDAEQFF.

With regard to this clone: The gene names given are mouse names. The observed sequence ends 1 residue before the CDR3 terminus, with the missing tail filled in from the germline J gene. The gene calls are TRBV13-3 and TRBJ2-1; 10 bases agree with TRBD2. The trim removed 0 bases at V and 5 bases at J, leaving 5 bases unmatched. This CDR3 contains 16 residues. Germline CDR1 is NNHDY and CDR2 is SYVADS. The CDR3 loop reads CASSDALGGRDAEQFF. The sequenced part of the CDR3 DNA is TGTGCCAGCAGTGATGCTCTGGGGGGGCGGGATGCTGAGCAGTTC.